This entry features one TCR beta chain sequence. The entry originates in a study of CD8+ T cells in alopecia areata. It was cDNA, reverse transcribed from extracted RNA, that served as the sequencing template. Profiling relied on immunoSEQ multiplex PCR, and the TCRdb table lists in-frame clones only, not all of them. This sample carries about 69,000 clones, about three fifths of them seen once, and the ten largest clones take roughly 18%. V dropped 1 base and J dropped 6 bases, with 9 bases sitting between them. CDR1 is GTSNPN, CDR2 SVGIG, per germline (reference sequence). The CDR3 is 13 amino acids.

The TCR was taken from a human donor with alopecia areata. The sample consisted of CD8+ T cells sorted from blood, taken at week 0. This chain uses TRBV30 with TRBJ2-2, with D unclear. The CDR3 region has the DNA TGTGCCTGGAGTGGGGTCGGTCCCGGGGAGCTGTTTTTT. Its translation is CAWSGVGPGELFF.